Below, 7 T cell receptor beta chains from the same sample are listed, as sequenced in a study of T cells after yellow fever vaccination. TCRdb reanalysed the 5' RACE reads using MiXCR and keeps one entry per CDR3 protein. The sample has approximately 510,000 distinct CDR3 sequences, less than 25% seen once; the top ten hold about 16%. The input for sequencing was PBMCs, taken 21 days after the first yellow fever vaccination. These receptors originate from a man between 18 and 29 years old who received the YFV17D yellow fever vaccine.

The chain links TRBV11-2 to TRBJ2-7, with D possibly being TRBD2 (7 bases). The CDR3 has 14 residues. CDR1 is SGHAT and CDR2 is FQNNGV in the germline V gene. V was shortened by 10 bases and J by 2 bases, with 18 bases between the two germline ends. CDR3 nucleotides: TGTGCCACCCCCGGGCGGGGGCCCCCCTACGAGCAGTACGTC. Translating it yields CATPGRGPPYEQYV.

Only a few counts were recorded for this clonotype. The chain couples TRBV15 to TRBJ1-1; no firm D call. CDR3 size: 16 residues. Deletions cut 0 bases from V and 1 base from J, with 12 bases between. Germline CDR1 LNHNV, CDR2 YYDKDF (reference sequence). This chain's CDR3 is CATSRDGPASNTEAFF. CDR3 nucleotides: TGTGCCACCAGCAGAGATGGTCCAGCCTCGAACACTGAAGCTTTCTTT.

This chain uses TRBV19 with TRBJ2-6; D is unclear. V lost 0 bases and J 2 bases, leaving 5 bases between the germline ends. The CDR3 sequence is 15 residues long. Per the germline V gene, CDR1 is LNHDA and CDR2 is SQIVND (reference sequence). Written as DNA, the CDR3 is TGTGCCAGTAGTATAGAGGGTACTGGGGCCAACGTCCTGACTTTC. It yields the protein CASSIEGTGANVLTF.

The chain has TRBV21-1 and TRBJ2-7; the table assigns TRBD1, which was not confirmed against the DNA. TRBV21-1 is listed as a pseudogene. This CDR3 contains 15 residues. The CDR3 nucleotides read TGTGCCAGCAGCAAGGGAACTACCCCTAGGGGCGAGCAGTACGTC. Translating gives CASSKGTTPRGEQYV.

This clonotype occurred a few times. V and J are TRBV13 and TRBJ2-3; 9 bases are a match to TRBD2. V trimming: 1 base; J trimming: 6 bases; junction bases outside the gene matches: 11. The CDR3 totals 17 residues. Germline assignment: CDR1 PRHDT and CDR2 FYEKMQ (reference sequence). CDR3 in amino acids: CASSLEPPRGGGDTQYF. The CDR3 DNA is TGTGCCAGCAGCTTAGAGCCCCCGCGGGGGGGAGGTGATACGCAGTATTTT.

This clonotype turned up a few times. The genes are TRBV7-2 and TRBJ2-1; 8 nucleotides match TRBD2. The CDR3 runs to 15 residues. Germline CDR1 is SGHTA and CDR2 is FQGNSA. V lost 1 base to trimming and J lost 9 bases; unmatched junction nucleotides: 8. DNA for the CDR3: TGTGCCAGCAGCTTAGAAGCGGGGGAACGGGTTGAGCAGTTCTTC. Translating it yields CASSLEAGERVEQFF.

This clonotype was observed a few times. V gene TRBV7-8 combines with J gene TRBJ2-3, with D maybe TRBD2 (5 bases). Trimming removed 5 bases at V and 6 bases at J, with 15 bases between. Germline CDR1 SGHVS, CDR2 FQNEAQ. There are 14 residues in the CDR3. CDR3: CASSPEGRGDTQYF. CDR3 bases: TGTGCCAGCAGCCCCGAGGGTCGCGGGGATACGCAGTATTTT.